One and the same sample provided the 20 T cell receptor beta chains below, sequenced in a study of sequential checkpoint blockade in melanoma. Treatment given: randomized to nivolumab then ipilimumab (arm A) or the reverse (arm B). Assay used: immunoSEQ multiplex PCR; TCRdb lists only in-frame clones, some missing. The sample carries around 9,100 clones, 60% to 80% recorded once. The starting material was CD8+ T cells sorted from blood (inferred from file names), obtained from a patient given nivolumab and ipilimumab in sequence. The receptor source for this set is a human donor with melanoma.

This clone came up once. The gene calls are TRBV27 and TRBJ2-5; 10 bases are shared with TRBD1. Germline V gene lookup returns CDR1 MNHEY and CDR2 SMNVEV (reference sequence). After removal of 4 bases from V and 3 bases from J, the junction contained 2 bases not matched to a gene. This CDR3 contains 14 residues. CDR3 sequence (DNA): TGTGCCAGCAGTTATGGACAGGGGGAAGAGACCCAGTACTTC. This gives the protein CASSYGQGEETQYF.

The chain carries TRBV6-4 and TRBJ2-3; TRBD2 agrees at 10 bases. Losses at the gene ends were 2 bases for V and 2 bases for J; bases not matched to a gene: 1. Germline V gives CDR1 MRHNA, CDR2 SNTAGT. There are 15 residues in the CDR3. CDR3 sequence (DNA): TGTGCCAGCAGTGACCTAGCGGGGGCCACAGATACGCAGTATTTT. This gives the protein CASSDLAGATDTQYF.

This rearrangement joins TRBV7-9 to TRBJ2-7, with 7 nucleotides matching TRBD1. The CDR3 is 13 amino acids. Per germline, CDR1 SEHNR and CDR2 FQNEAQ (reference sequence). Unmatched junction bases numbered 4, after V lost 5 bases and J lost 3 bases. The CDR3 DNA reads as TGTGCCAGCAGCGCCAGGGACAGCTACGAGCAGTACTTC. As protein: CASSARDSYEQYF.

The V call is TRBV27, the J call TRBJ1-5; D remains unclear. V was clipped by 2 bases and J by 7 bases, with 6 bases between them. Germline CDR1 is MNHEY and CDR2 is SMNVEV (reference sequence). This CDR3 is built from 12 residues. The CDR3 region is CASSLQFQPQHF. For the CDR3, the DNA is TGTGCCAGCAGTTTACAGTTCCAGCCCCAGCATTTT.

The V and J genes are TRBV6-1 and TRBJ2-2; TRBD1 agrees at 7 bases. V gave up 5 bases and J gave up 7 bases; unmatched junction bases: 7. The CDR3 is made up of 14 amino acids. From germline, CDR1 is MNHNS and CDR2 SASEGT. CDR3 nucleotide sequence: TGTGCCAGCAGTCCTCAGGGGGAGAACGGGGAGCTGTTTTTT. The encoded protein is CASSPQGENGELFF.

CDR3: CASGGLGETQYF. The CDR3 nucleotides read TGTGCCAGCGGGGGACTAGGGGAGACCCAGTACTTC. This chain links TRBV6-5 with TRBJ2-5; 8 bases line up with TRBD2. The V gene's germline CDR1 is MNHEY and CDR2 SVGAGI. The CDR3 is made up of 12 amino acids. V dropped 8 bases and J dropped 5; count of bases not matched to a gene: 4.

This clone came up once. This chain links TRBV19 with TRBJ1-1; TRBD1 is a possible D gene (5 bases). The V gene lost 7 bases and the J gene lost 1 base, with 19 bases spanning the gap. Germline CDR1 reads LNHDA; CDR2 reads SQIVND (reference sequence). The CDR3 loop spans 16 amino acids. CDR3 nucleotide sequence: TGTGCCAGTACCGCTCAGGTCGGGAGGGGGAACACTGAAGCTTTCTTT. Protein product: CASTAQVGRGNTEAFF.

The rearrangement joins TRBV7-9 to TRBJ2-3; 9 positions match TRBD2. V was pared by 4 bases and J by 5 bases, with 7 bases of the junction left unmatched. CDR3 length equals 15 residues. Germline CDR1 and CDR2: SEHNR and FQNEAQ (reference sequence). CDR3 bases: TGTGCCAGCAGCTCCCTAGCGGGATCGGGAGATACGCAGTATTTT. This encodes CASSSLAGSGDTQYF.

The V and J genes are TRBV27 and TRBJ1-2, with 8 bases matching TRBD1. Per germline, CDR1 MNHEY and CDR2 SMNVEV (reference sequence). The ends lost 6 bases at V and 3 bases at J; junction bases unmatched: 3. The length of the CDR3 is 13 residues. This CDR3 is CASRSGGHYGYTF. The CDR3 coding sequence is TGTGCCAGCAGGTCAGGGGGCCACTATGGCTACACCTTC.

V usage is TRBV29-1 and J usage is TRBJ2-2; D may be TRBD2 (5 bases). V was trimmed by 2 bases and J by 5 bases, leaving 12 bases between them. Germline CDR1 and CDR2: SQVTM and ANQGSEA. The CDR3 spans 14 residues. The CDR3: CSVEFVASTGELFF. In DNA, the CDR3 is TGCAGCGTTGAATTTGTAGCGTCGACCGGGGAGCTGTTTTTT.

This chain links TRBV6-1 with TRBJ1-1; no reliable D call. This CDR3 contains 14 residues. Germline V CDR1 and CDR2: MNHNS, SASEGT. V was cut by 2 bases and J by 4 bases, with 11 bases left in between. CDR3 residues: CASSEIGDTTEAFF. Here the CDR3 DNA reads TGTGCCAGCAGTGAAATCGGTGACACCACTGAAGCTTTCTTT.

This clone was counted a few times. The chain employs TRBV4-3 and TRBJ1-5; 9 bases match TRBD1. After removal of 2 bases from V and 2 bases from J, the junction contained 4 bases not matched to a gene. There are 16 residues in the CDR3. Looked up from germline, CDR1 is LGHNA and CDR2 is YSLEER. CDR3 protein: CASSQSQGAGNQPQHF. CDR3 sequence (DNA): TGCGCCAGCAGCCAATCACAGGGGGCAGGCAATCAGCCCCAGCATTTT.

CDR3 in amino acids: CASSLGGWAEAFF. For the CDR3, the DNA is TGTGCCAGCAGTTTGGGGGGATGGGCTGAAGCTTTCTTT. The V call is TRBV27, the J call TRBJ1-1; a possible D gene is TRBD1 (5 bases). Trimming cost V 3 bases and J 6 bases, with 11 bases left between them. In germline, CDR1 is MNHEY, CDR2 SMNVEV (reference sequence). This CDR3 comprises 13 residues.

This clone was seen a few times. This chain connects TRBV9 to TRBJ1-1; TRBD1 matches 7 bases. The V gene's germline CDR1 is SGDLS and CDR2 YYNGEE. The trim removed 3 bases at V and 0 bases at J, leaving 8 bases unmatched. The CDR3 extends over 16 amino acids. As DNA, the CDR3 is TGTGCCAGCAGCGCAGACAGGGCATCCATGAACACTGAAGCTTTCTTT. Translating gives CASSADRASMNTEAFF.

The chain employs TRBV5-5 and TRBJ2-2, with D unclear. The CDR3 has 12 amino acids. Deletions cut 2 bases from V and 6 bases from J, with 5 bases between. CDR1 is SGHKS and CDR2 is YYEKEE in the germline V gene (reference sequence). Written as DNA, the CDR3 is TGTGCCAGCAGCTTTTCCTCCGGGGAGCTGTTTTTT. The encoded protein is CASSFSSGELFF.

The J gene is TRBJ2-1, the V gene TRBV13; unclear D gene. Germline CDR1 is PRHDT and CDR2 is FYEKMQ (reference sequence). Trimming removed 1 base from V and 8 bases from J, with 15 bases in between. The CDR3 loop spans 15 amino acids. CDR3 sequence: CASSLEERRFDEQFF. DNA of the CDR3: TGTGCCAGCAGCTTAGAGGAACGGAGATTCGATGAGCAGTTCTTC.

The chain is built from TRBV7-8 and TRBJ1-6, with D perhaps matching TRBD1 (6 bases). Trimming pared 1 base from V and 0 bases from J, leaving 13 bases between. Germline V gene sequence: CDR1 SGHVS, CDR2 FQNEAQ. The CDR3 sequence is 18 residues long. The CDR3: CASSLGQAVRSYNSPLHF. The CDR3 nucleotides are TGTGCCAGCAGCTTAGGACAGGCGGTGCGCTCCTATAATTCACCCCTCCACTTT.

In this sample, this clone turned up a few times. CDR3 DNA: TGTGCCAGCACCGGACAGGGGCCGTACGAGCAGTACTTC. Translation gives CASTGQGPYEQYF. The chain joins TRBV27 to TRBJ2-7; the match to TRBD1 covers 9 bases. The V and J ends lost 7 bases and 4 bases, in that order; junction bases with no gene match: 5. From germline, CDR1 is MNHEY and CDR2 SMNVEV (reference sequence). The CDR3 covers 13 residues.

This clone was counted between two and nine times. DNA for the CDR3: TGTGCCAGCAGCTTAACAGCAGGGGACCAAGAGACCCAGTACTTC. Protein sequence: CASSLTAGDQETQYF. This chain links TRBV7-3 with TRBJ2-5; D may be TRBD1 (6 bases). The CDR3 sequence is 15 residues long. CDR1 and CDR2 from the germline V gene are SGHTA and FQGTGA. V was trimmed by 0 bases and J by 0 bases, leaving 8 bases between them. The full variable domain, its missing parts supplied by reference TRBV7-3 and TRBJ2-5, is GAGVSQTPSNKVTEKGKYVELRCDPISGHTALYWYRQSLGQGPEFLIYFQGTGAADDSGLPNDRFFAVRPEGSVSTLKIQRTERGDSAVYLCASSLTAGDQETQYFGPGTRLLVL.

The chain employs TRBV4-2 and TRBJ2-5; D is undetermined. The CDR3 has 14 residues. With 2 bases removed from V and 2 bases from J, the gap between germline ends came to 9 bases. The germline V gene has CDR1 LGHNA and CDR2 YNFKEQ. The CDR3 loop reads CASSQQYYQETQYF. CDR3 DNA: TGTGCCAGCAGCCAACAATACTATCAAGAGACCCAGTACTTC.